This T cell receptor beta chain emerged from a study of monozygotic twins with inflammatory bowel disease. One entry per CDR3 protein, without DNA, is what TCRdb gives after re-calling the 5' RACE reads. Here the sample table reports roughly 330,000 distinct CDR3 sequences. From germline, CDR1 is LNHDA and CDR2 SQIVND (reference sequence). The CDR3 has 13 amino acids. The TCR was taken from a human donor with ulcerative colitis or Crohn's disease, or a healthy co-twin of an affected twin (not recorded which). V is TRBV19 and J is TRBJ2-1; TCRdb proposes TRBD2, but this gene call is untestable without DNA. The sequencing sample was made of blood. This CDR3 is CASSITTTSEQFF. Looking up the rest from reference TRBV19 and TRBJ2-1 gives the full variable domain: DGGITQSPKYLFRKEGQNVTLSCEQNLNHDAMYWYRQDPGQGLRLIYYSQIVNDFQKGDIAEGYSVSREKKESFPLTVTSAQKNPTAFYLCASSITTTSEQFFGPGTRLTVL.